This section outlines one T cell receptor beta chain sequence together with its context. Each subset's genomic DNA was shared equally among a number of immunoSEQ plates. Each PCR replicate run on unsorted PBMC took in about 0.3 ug DNA, around 30,000 T cell genomes. Only in-frame clones appear in the TCRdb table, and some are missing; sequencing was by immunoSEQ multiplex PCR. The data contain 450,000 to 500,000 clones, 76% of them singletons. This CDR3 is built from 16 residues. Per the germline V gene, CDR1 is SGHAT and CDR2 is FQNNGV. V lost 5 bases and J lost 0, with 14 bases in between. The data originate from a study of shared clonotypes between healthy human individuals.

The rearrangement joins TRBV11-2 to TRBJ1-5, with D possibly TRBD1 on 6 matching bases. This TCR was recovered from a woman aged 40 to 50 in good health. Some clones in this sample may be carry-over from other donors' samples. Specimen: PBMCs. The DNA of the CDR3 is TGTGCCAGCAGCCGCGGGACACCTTATAGCAATCAGCCCCAGCATTTT. It is translated as CASSRGTPYSNQPQHF.